This T cell receptor beta chain comes out of a study of OX40 agonist ivuxolimab in advanced cancers. Study at large: Participants could have had prior anti-PD-1, anti-PD-L1 or anti-CTLA-4 therapy, and about 40% had some.

Produced via immunoSEQ multiplex PCR; TCRdb's table is partial and in-frame only. The table lists 50,000 to 70,000 clones, around 89% of them singletons. This CDR3 has 16 amino acids. V lost 0 bases and J lost 2, with 12 bases in between. Germline V lookup: CDR1 MGHRA, CDR2 YSYEKL. The rearrangement uses TRBV4-1 and TRBJ2-3; TRBD2 is a possible D gene (5 bases). This specimen was CD4+ or CD8+ T cells sorted from blood, taken in a trial of the OX40 agonist ivuxolimab. This sequence originates from an adult with an advanced solid tumor such as melanoma, head and neck, liver or kidney cancer. The CDR3 protein is CASSQERVAVTDTQYF. The CDR3, as DNA: TGCGCCAGCAGCCAAGAGAGGGTGGCGGTCACAGATACGCAGTATTTT.